This entry describes one T cell receptor beta chain. The antigen is undetermined. 5' RACE with UMI labels generated the TRB cDNA libraries. Each CDR3 protein gets one entry in TCRdb, which reprocessed the 5' RACE reads and gives no DNA. The sample spans about 150,000 distinct CDR3 sequences; the ten largest clones claim 0.45% to 0.55%. Germline lookup yields CDR1 SEHNR and CDR2 FQNEAQ (reference sequence). This CDR3 comprises 11 residues. This sample is part of a study of CXCR3-negative and CXCR3-positive naive CD8 T cells. Study results and caveats: Greater hydrophobicity was found in TRB CDR3s of CXCR3-positive naive cells than of CXCR3-negative naive cells.

The sequenced sample was naive CXCR3+ CD8+ T cells from blood. Subset denoted: CD45RO-CCR7+CD27+CD95- naive CD8+ T cells expressing CXCR3 (TNR3+). The rearrangement links TRBV7-9 to TRBJ1-1. The clonotype was recovered from a human donor in good health. Some clones in this sample may be carry-over from other donors' samples. CDR3 region: CASSLRGEAFF.